This TCR beta chain was captured in a study of shared clonotypes between healthy human individuals. Study-wide context: Each donor had three CD4 naive, three CD4 memory, two CD8 naive and one CD8 memory plate. Study-wide points: The naive CD4 repertoires of a handful of donors were compared, and approximately 5% of clonotypes were shared.

Details on this clone: The antigen is undetermined.

The donor cohort consisted entirely of Caucasian adults residing in Nashville, Tennessee. CD45RA+ naive and CD45RA-negative memory subsets were separated from CD4+ cells. The ends lost 0 bases at V and 2 bases at J; junction bases unmatched: 7. From germline, CDR1 is SGDLS and CDR2 YYNGEE. CDR3 length equals 16 residues. Sequencing used immunoSEQ multiplex PCR; TCRdb keeps in-frame clones, though not all of them. The repertoire holds roughly 2,300,000 clones, with 85% to 95% as singletons. This TCR came from a man younger than 30 in good health. Some clones in this sample may be carry-over from other donors' samples. The sequenced material came from naive CD4+ T cells from PBMCs. The subset denotes: CD45RA+ positively selected. The chain links TRBV9 to TRBJ2-7; 8 bases agree with TRBD2. The CDR3 is CASSVGASGYPYEQYF. CDR3 in DNA: TGTGCCAGCAGCGTAGGGGCTAGCGGGTATCCCTACGAGCAGTACTTC.